This T cell receptor beta chain originates from a study of blood T cell repertoires in COVID-19. V was clipped by 6 bases and J by 1 base; unmatched bases: 4. Looked up from germline, CDR1 is SQVTM and CDR2 is ANQGSEA. The CDR3 contains 14 residues. Assay: immunoSEQ multiplex PCR; the TCRdb copy retains only in-frame clones and omits some. There are a few hundred thousand clones in the sample; 80% to 90% occur only once, and 1.9% lies in the top ten. The TCR sequence derives from a middle-aged man in a cohort exposed to, infected with or recovered from COVID-19 (not recorded which). The sample consisted of PBMCs or T cells enriched from blood (not recorded which). The chain is built from TRBV29-1 and TRBJ1-5, with 9 bases aligning to TRBD1. CDR3 nucleotides: TGCAGCGTGAGGGACAGGGACAGCAATCAGCCCCAGCATTTT. It is translated as CSVRDRDSNQPQHF.